One and the same sample provided the 5 T cell receptor beta chains below, sequenced in a study of blood T cell repertoires in COVID-19. The method was immunoSEQ multiplex PCR; TCRdb's version includes in-frame clones alone and lacks a portion of them. The sample includes 100,000 to 110,000 clones, around four fifths of them seen just once. Sequenced material: peripheral blood. These receptors were obtained from a man in his fifties with active or convalescent COVID-19.

CDR3 residues: CAISQSIRSGATRDTQYF. In nucleotides, the CDR3 is TGTGCCATCAGTCAATCTATCCGGTCGGGAGCCACAAGAGATACGCAGTATTTT. The chain recombines TRBV10-3 with TRBJ2-3; TRBD2 is a possible D gene (6 bases). CDR1 and CDR2 from the germline V gene are ENHRY and SYGVKD. This CDR3 is 18 amino acids long. The V gene lost 5 bases and the J gene lost 5 bases, with 26 bases spanning the gap.

The V call is TRBV30, the J call TRBJ2-1; 10 nucleotides agree with TRBD2. CDR3 length: 16 amino acids. Losses at the gene ends were 1 base for V and 3 bases for J; bases not matched to a gene: 6. Germline V CDR1 and CDR2: GTSNPN, SVGIG (reference sequence). DNA of the CDR3: TGTGCCTGGAGTGACCTAGCGGGAGCGGACTACAATGAGCAGTTCTTC. Translated: CAWSDLAGADYNEQFF.

This clone was picked up one time. The rearrangement links TRBV5-5 to TRBJ2-7, with D possibly being TRBD2 (5 bases). This CDR3 is 13 amino acids long. V dropped 7 bases and J dropped 0 bases, with 11 bases sitting between them. The germline CDR1 and CDR2 sequences are SGHKS and YYEKEE (reference sequence). CDR3 protein: CASGGLVSYEQYF. The CDR3 DNA reads TGTGCCAGCGGCGGGCTAGTCTCCTACGAGCAGTACTTC.

J is TRBJ1-4 and V is TRBV2, with 11 bases lining up with TRBD1. The CDR3 is 19 amino acids. Trimming cost V 5 bases and J 4 bases; bases outside gene matches: 15. Germline V gene data show CDR1 as SNHLY and CDR2 as FYNNEI. The CDR3, as DNA: TGTGCCAGCAGTTTATACCGGGACAGGGGGTTAAAAGGTAATGAAAAACTGTTTTTT. Translating it yields CASSLYRDRGLKGNEKLFF.

The V gene is TRBV24-1, the J gene TRBJ2-5; possibly TRBD1 for D (6 bases). Per germline, CDR1 KGHDR and CDR2 SFDVKD. Trimming stripped 6 bases from V and 7 bases from J, with 17 bases between. This CDR3 comprises 14 residues. The CDR3: CATSLGQTIGTQYF. CDR3 coding DNA: TGTGCCACCAGTCTAGGACAGACAATTGGGACCCAGTACTTC.